The 4 T cell receptor beta chains reported below all come from one sample, sequenced in a study of T cells in localized non-small cell lung cancer. Repertoires were generated with immunoSEQ multiplex PCR, while TCRdb's copy carries only in-frame clones and drops some. Of some 15,000 clones in the sample, approximately 85% are singletons; the top ten hold approximately 24%. Here the sequenced sample was peripheral blood, taken before any cancer treatment. The source of these receptors is a female donor older than 55 with stage I squamous cell lung carcinoma.

The CDR3: CASSVGLTSGRAESYNEQFF. The CDR3 DNA reads TGTGCCAGCAGCGTAGGTCTTACTAGCGGGAGGGCCGAGTCCTACAATGAGCAGTTCTTC. The chain uses TRBV9 and TRBJ2-1, with TRBD2 matching over 13 bases. Trimming took 0 bases from V and 1 from J; bases not matched to a gene: 10. Germline-derived CDR1 and CDR2 are SGDLS and YYNGEE. This CDR3 has 20 residues.

The chain has TRBV19 and TRBJ2-7; 13 nucleotides match TRBD2. The V gene end was trimmed by 6 bases and the J gene end by 5 bases; junction bases not matched to a gene: 7. The CDR3 extends over 15 amino acids. CDR1 is LNHDA and CDR2 is SQIVND in the germline V gene (reference sequence). The CDR3 is CASSRGGLAGNEQYF. CDR3 bases: TGTGCCAGTAGCCGGGGGGGACTAGCGGGAAACGAGCAGTACTTC.

The chain recombines TRBV9 with TRBJ2-7, with TRBD1 as a possible D gene (9 bases). Trimming stripped 1 base from V and 7 bases from J, with 33 bases between. The CDR3 contains 20 residues. Looked up from germline, CDR1 is SGDLS and CDR2 is YYNGEE. The chain's CDR3 is CASSVQAGGPDRGISEEQYF. DNA of the CDR3: TGTGCCAGCAGCGTACAGGCGGGGGGCCCGGACAGGGGTATTTCGGAGGAGCAGTACTTC.

The genes are TRBV10-3 and TRBJ1-2; TRBD1 is a possible D gene (6 bases). V was pared by 4 bases and J by 1 base, with 10 bases between. Germline values: CDR1 ENHRY, CDR2 SYGVKD. CDR3 length: 14 residues. This chain's CDR3 is CAISVGGDNYGYTF. CDR3 DNA sequence: TGTGCCATCAGTGTTGGGGGCGATAACTATGGCTACACCTTC.